Below, 22 T cell receptor beta chains from the same sample are listed, as sequenced in a study of cytomegalovirus exposure and HLA in healthy donors (TCRdb year 2017). Library creation used the immunoSEQ multiplex PCR assay. A mixture of 60 forward primers for TCR Vbeta segments and 13 reverse primers for TCR Jbeta segments was used in the multiplex PCR. In its TCRdb copy, this immuneACCESS table keeps in-frame sequences only and misses some clones. Where compared with another copy, unresolved V genes explain less than half of these, and the others have no known cause. In all, the sample holds approximately 150,000 clones, and more than 70% of those were seen once. Approximately 2% of the sample goes to the ten largest clones. Specimen: PBMCs. These receptor sequences come from a middle-aged woman in good health and CMV-seronegative.

The chain couples TRBV1 to TRBJ2-1; the D segment call TRBD2 is taken from the table without a DNA check. TRBV1 is a known pseudogene. CDR3 length: 18 residues. The CDR3 here is CTSSPAGTSGSAYNEQFF. As DNA, the CDR3 is TGCACCAGCAGCCCAGCCGGGACTAGCGGGAGTGCCTACAATGAGCAGTTCTTC.

This clone was counted a few times. This chain joins TRBV5-1 and TRBJ2-5; 11 nucleotides align to TRBD2. Trimming at V came to 3 bases and at J to 5 bases, leaving 12 bases not matched to a gene. Germline CDR1 and CDR2: SGHRS and YFSETQ. The CDR3 loop spans 17 amino acids. This CDR3 is CASSSLTSGTGGETQYF. DNA of the CDR3: TGCGCCAGCAGCTCATTGACTAGCGGGACAGGCGGGGAGACCCAGTACTTC.

The chain couples TRBV28 to TRBJ1-6; 8 nucleotides align to TRBD1. J was trimmed by 7 bases and V by 5 bases; bases with no gene match: 13. The CDR3 is made up of 17 amino acids. Germline lookup yields CDR1 MDHEN and CDR2 SYDVKM. The CDR3 coding sequence is TGTGCCAGCAGTCTGGGACAGGACCTGTCCGGGAATTCACCCCTCCACTTT. Translating it yields CASSLGQDLSGNSPLHF.

The chain recombines TRBV30 with TRBJ1-5, with TRBD1 as a possible D gene (6 bases). V lost 4 bases, J lost 7 bases, and 17 bases lay in between. The CDR3 consists of 14 residues. Per the germline V gene, CDR1 is GTSNPN and CDR2 is SVGIG (reference sequence). The CDR3 sequence is CAWTEQGWGQPQHF. CDR3 nucleotide sequence: TGTGCCTGGACCGAACAGGGTTGGGGACAGCCCCAGCATTTT. The full variable domain, its missing parts supplied by reference TRBV30 and TRBJ1-5, is SQTIHQWPATLVQPVGSPLSLECTVEGTSNPNLYWYRQAAGRGLQLLFYSVGIGQISSEVPQNLSASRPQDRQFILSSKKLLLSDSGFYLCAWTEQGWGQPQHFGDGTRLSIL.

The chain links TRBV19 to TRBJ2-3, with D perhaps TRBD2 (5 bases). Germline V gene lookup returns CDR1 LNHDA and CDR2 SQIVND (reference sequence). V lost 7 bases to trimming and J lost 1 base, with 15 bases between them. CDR3 length: 15 amino acids. The CDR3 reads CASTTQWGGTDTQYF. The CDR3 region has the DNA TGTGCCAGTACCACTCAGTGGGGAGGCACAGATACGCAGTATTTT.

This clone was seen just once. V is TRBV7-9 and J is TRBJ2-7, with 7 nucleotides matching TRBD1. Germline CDR1 reads SEHNR; CDR2 reads FQNEAQ (reference sequence). The length of the CDR3 is 14 residues. V lost 1 base and J lost 3; bases outside the gene matches: 3. The CDR3 loop is CASSLGGTVYEQYF. In DNA form, the CDR3 reads TGTGCCAGCAGCTTAGGAGGGACAGTCTACGAGCAGTACTTC. Full variable domain (missing parts from reference TRBV7-9 and TRBJ2-7): DTGVSQNPRHKITKRGQNVTFRCDPISEHNRLYWYRQTLGQGPEFLTYFQNEAQLEKSRLLSDRFSAERPKGSFSTLEIQRTEQGDSAMYLCASSLGGTVYEQYFGPGTRLTVT.

The chain couples TRBV19 to TRBJ1-2, with D possibly being TRBD1 (5 bases). The length of the CDR3 is 14 residues. Germline loops: CDR1 LNHDA, CDR2 SQIVND (reference sequence). Trimming cost V 4 bases and J 5 bases, with 14 bases left between them. CDR3 bases: TGTGCCAGTAGTACGGGGGGGATTGCGTATGGCTACACCTTC. Its translation is CASSTGGIAYGYTF.

The rearrangement uses TRBV7-9 and TRBJ1-1; a possible D gene is TRBD1 (6 bases). The V end was cut by 5 bases, the J end by 5 bases, with 21 bases between. The germline V gene encodes CDR1 SEHNR and CDR2 FQNEAQ (reference sequence). CDR3 size: 16 residues. CDR3 residues: CASSAGVGAGGTEAFF. As DNA, the CDR3 is TGTGCCAGCAGCGCGGGAGTGGGGGCCGGCGGTACTGAAGCTTTCTTT.

J is TRBJ1-1 and V is TRBV23-1; D is perhaps TRBD1 (5 bases). TRBV23-1 carries the ORF label, with uncertain function. This CDR3 contains 12 residues. Deletions cut 2 bases from V and 8 bases from J, with 9 bases between. CDR3 amino acids: CASSQGGTEAFF. DNA of the CDR3: TGCGCCAGCAGTCAAGGGGGGACGGAAGCTTTCTTT.

For the CDR3, the DNA is TGCGCCAGCAGCTTGGCACAGGGGTTAGATGAGCAGTTCTTC. It yields the protein CASSLAQGLDEQFF. This sequence joins TRBV5-1 and TRBJ2-1; 7 bases line up with TRBD1. Germline CDR1 is SGHRS and CDR2 is YFSETQ. This CDR3 comprises 14 residues. Losses at the gene ends were 0 bases for V and 8 bases for J; bases not matched to a gene: 5.

The genes are TRBV27 and TRBJ2-7; 10 positions match TRBD2. Germline V gene sequence: CDR1 MNHEY, CDR2 SMNVEV (reference sequence). There are 16 residues in the CDR3. V gave up 1 base and J gave up 3 bases; unmatched junction bases: 6. The CDR3, as DNA: TGTGCCAGCAGTTTATACACTAGCGGGATTAACTACGAGCAGTACTTC. It is translated as CASSLYTSGINYEQYF.

The rearrangement joins TRBV2 to TRBJ2-7, with D perhaps matching TRBD1 (6 bases). Germline V gene sequence: CDR1 SNHLY, CDR2 FYNNEI. V was pared by 2 bases and J by 3 bases, with 14 bases between. This CDR3 is 15 amino acids long. CDR3 bases: TGTGCCAGCAGTGAACGCGGCAGGGGCGGCTACGAGCAGTACTTC. This codes for CASSERGRGGYEQYF.

There are a few counts of this clone. V gene TRBV5-6 combines with J gene TRBJ1-1; a weak D match, TRBD1 (5 bases). The CDR3 has 14 residues. Trimming removed 0 bases at V and 11 bases at J, with 17 bases between. Per germline, CDR1 SGHDT and CDR2 YYEEEE. This CDR3 is CASSLAGRPMGAFF. CDR3 in DNA: TGTGCCAGCAGCTTGGCAGGGCGGCCTATGGGGGCTTTCTTT.

This clone has a handful of counts. The chain carries TRBV7-9 and TRBJ1-5; no clear D. The germline V gene has CDR1 SEHNR and CDR2 FQNEAQ (reference sequence). The CDR3 sequence is 13 residues long. V lost 6 bases and J 1 base, leaving 7 bases between the germline ends. In nucleotides, the CDR3 is TGTGCCAGCAGTTACGAGAGCAATCAGCCCCAGCATTTT. As protein: CASSYESNQPQHF.

In this sample, this clone turned up a few times. This chain connects TRBV19 to TRBJ2-2; D perhaps matches TRBD1 (5 bases). The V and J ends lost 6 bases and 5 bases respectively, with 16 bases between them. Germline lookup yields CDR1 LNHDA and CDR2 SQIVND (reference sequence). The CDR3 is 15 residues long. The CDR3 spells CASSKLGQSTGELFF. The CDR3 DNA is TGTGCCAGTAGCAAATTGGGGCAGAGTACCGGGGAGCTGTTTTTT.

Here the CDR3 DNA reads TGTGCCAGCAGTAAGATCAGGTTTCGCCCCTACAATGAGCAGTTCTTC. This encodes CASSKIRFRPYNEQFF. The chain links TRBV6-4 to TRBJ2-1; D unclear. Germline lookup yields CDR1 MRHNA and CDR2 SNTAGT. The CDR3 covers 16 residues. Trimming shortened V by 5 bases and J by 2 bases, and 16 bases separated the two germline ends.

The chain carries TRBV15 and TRBJ2-5, with D possibly being TRBD1 (6 bases). Between the trimmed V and J ends, which lost 0 bases and 5 bases, there was a span of 13 bases. The CDR3 has 15 residues. The V gene's germline CDR1 is LNHNV and CDR2 YYDKDF (reference sequence). The CDR3 nucleotides are TGTGCCACCAGCAGAGAGCAGGGGATTCGGGAGACCCAGTACTTC. Its translation: CATSREQGIRETQYF.

The CDR3 is CASSLAGDQPQHF. The CDR3 DNA sequence: TGTGCCAGCAGCTTGGCGGGGGATCAGCCCCAGCATTTT. The chain has TRBV5-5 and TRBJ1-5; D may be TRBD1 (5 bases). The CDR3 runs to 13 residues. Trimming removed 0 bases at V and 5 bases at J, with 6 bases between. CDR1 is SGHKS, CDR2 YYEKEE, per germline (reference sequence).

V and J are TRBV11-2 and TRBJ2-7; TRBD1 might be the D (6 bases). V was pared by 2 bases and J by 2 bases, with 13 bases between. The CDR3 is 15 amino acids. Germline loops: CDR1 SGHAT, CDR2 FQNNGV. The CDR3 spells CASSLFLQGPYEQYF. The CDR3 DNA sequence: TGTGCCAGCAGCTTATTCTTACAGGGACCCTACGAGCAGTACTTC.

CDR3 DNA sequence: TGTGCCAGCAGCTCGAAGCGCGAGAGCACAGATACGCAGTATTTT. Protein sequence: CASSSKRESTDTQYF. V is TRBV13 and J is TRBJ2-3; D unclear. The CDR3 runs 15 residues. Germline V gives CDR1 PRHDT, CDR2 FYEKMQ (reference sequence). V shed 4 bases and J shed 0 bases, with 11 bases lying between them.

The chain carries TRBV6-5 and TRBJ2-7; maybe TRBD1 (5 bases). In germline, CDR1 is MNHEY, CDR2 SVGAGI. The CDR3 consists of 12 residues. Trimming removed 8 bases from V and 2 bases from J, with 10 bases in between. CDR3 loop: CASGDSTYEQYF. In DNA, the CDR3 is TGTGCCAGCGGAGACAGTACCTACGAGCAGTACTTC.

J is TRBJ1-5 and V is TRBV28, with D tentatively TRBD1 (5 bases). The CDR3 sequence is 15 residues long. With 5 bases removed from V and 9 bases from J, the gap between germline ends came to 20 bases. Looked up from germline, CDR1 is MDHEN and CDR2 is SYDVKM. In DNA, the CDR3 is TGTGCCAGCAGTCCCCCGGGGGGGGACTTAAGGCCCCAGCATTTT. This encodes CASSPPGGDLRPQHF.